A selection of T cell receptor beta chains follows, all from one sample in a study of T-cell reconstitution after alpha-beta-depleted transplantation in children. One entry per CDR3 protein, called by TCRdb with MiXCR from the PCR reads. The repertoire includes hundreds of thousands of distinct CDR3 sequences, around 17% of them detected once, and approximately 5% sits in the top ten. The specimen was PBMCs, mostly from graft donor cells, collected 360 days after TCRalphabeta/CD19-depleted stem cell transplant. All receptors come from a male patient aged 5 to 17 who had a stem cell transplant for acute lymphoblastic leukemia, so the T cells may come from the graft donor. CDR3s include the opening cysteine and the closing phenylalanine or tryptophan. The order of the fields is V gene, CDR3 length, J gene, D gene, clone size, CDR3 protein, CDR3 DNA. D genes are given only for firm matches. Some rows mark clone size as missing; the rest say once, few, many or name a class of expanded clone.

>TRBV29-1|13|TRBJ2-7|-|-
CSFQGPGPYEQYF
TGCAGTTTTCAGGGGCCGGGTCCCTACGAGCAGTACTTC
>TRBV9|13|TRBJ2-2|-|few
CASSVRVGRELFF
TGTGCCAGCAGCGTAAGGGTGGGACGGGAGCTGTTTTTT
>TRBV4-1|16|TRBJ1-2|TRBD1|-
CASSHQLRDRGYGYTF
TGCGCCAGCAGCCACCAACTCCGGGACAGGGGATATGGCTACACCTTC
>TRBV14|14|TRBJ2-2|-|few
CASSQDWAGGELFF
TGTGCCAGCAGCCAAGATTGGGCGGGCGGGGAGCTGTTTTTT
>TRBV11-1|19|TRBJ1-3|-|-
CASSPGGGGAIVPRNTIYF
TGTGCCAGCAGCCCCGGGGGCGGGGGAGCTATAGTCCCGCGAAACACCATATATTTT
>TRBV7-8|16|TRBJ1-5|TRBD1|few
CASSGDRFSASQPQHF
TGTGCCAGCAGCGGGGACAGATTCTCTGCATCTCAGCCCCAGCATTTT
>TRBV5-5|15|TRBJ1-1|TRBD1|-
CASSSWDRGITEAFF
TGTGCCAGCAGCTCGTGGGACAGGGGAATAACTGAAGCTTTCTTT
>TRBV5-8|15|TRBJ2-5|-|-
CASSLRREGGETQYF
TGTGCCAGCAGCTTGAGGCGGGAAGGGGGAGAGACCCAGTACTTC
>TRBV3-1|12|TRBJ1-2|-|-
CASSQGPNGYTF
TGTGCCAGCAGCCAAGGGCCAAATGGCTACACCTTC
>TRBV5-1|13|TRBJ2-5|-|few
CASRFGVQETQYF
TGCGCCAGCAGGTTCGGGGTACAAGAGACCCAGTACTTC
>TRBV7-6|15|TRBJ1-3|-|-
CASSEQVGSGNTIYF
TGTGCCAGCAGCGAGCAGGTCGGGTCTGGAAACACCATATATTTT
>TRBV5-1|14|TRBJ1-1|-|few
CASSLVGFSTEAFF
TGCGCCAGCAGCTTGGTAGGGTTTAGCACTGAAGCTTTCTTT
>TRBV20-1|15|TRBJ2-1|-|-
CSARGSGLTYNEQFF
TGCAGTGCTAGAGGCTCGGGACTCACCTACAATGAGCAGTTCTTC
>TRBV2|17|TRBJ2-1|-|-
CASSGSGLKSSYNEQFF
TGTGCCAGCAGTGGTTCCGGCCTGAAGAGCTCCTACAATGAGCAGTTCTTC
>TRBV5-1|15|TRBJ1-2|TRBD1|few
CASSPSDREGYGYTF
TGCGCCAGCAGCCCAAGCGACAGGGAAGGCTATGGCTACACCTTC
>TRBV5-6|16|TRBJ2-7|-|few
CASRLLTGHASYEQYF
TGTGCCAGCAGGCTGCTTACGGGACATGCCTCCTACGAGCAGTACTTC
>TRBV7-6|19|TRBJ2-7|TRBD1|few
CASSLAIQGPIPTIYEQYF
TGTGCCAGCAGCTTAGCCATACAGGGGCCAATACCGACTATCTACGAGCAGTACTTC
>TRBV14|24|TRBJ2-1|-|-
CASSRLDRLSGEDETRRGYNEQFF
TGTGCCAGCAGCCGGCTTGATCGTTTAAGCGGAGAGGACGAAACGCGTCGGGGTTACAATGAGCAGTTCTTC
>TRBV7-8|18|TRBJ1-5|-|few
CASSLVGRGRNSNQPQHF
TGTGCCAGCAGCTTAGTGGGGCGGGGGCGAAACAGCAATCAGCCCCAGCATTTT
>TRBV6-2/TRBV6-3|17|TRBJ2-3|TRBD2|few
CASSYSIWGRASDTQYF
TGTGCCAGCAGTTACTCGATCTGGGGGAGGGCCTCGGATACGCAGTATTTT
>TRBV11-2|13|TRBJ2-5|-|few
CASSLWGKETQYF
TGTGCCAGCAGCTTATGGGGGAAGGAGACCCAGTACTTC
>TRBV3-1|14|TRBJ1-2|TRBD1|-
CASSPRGTPDGYTF
TGTGCCAGCAGCCCCAGGGGGACTCCGGATGGCTACACCTTC
>TRBV20-1|16|TRBJ2-2|-|few
CSARPPGLPFTGELFF
TGCAGTGCTCGTCCTCCAGGTCTACCCTTCACCGGGGAGCTGTTTTTT
>TRBV15|13|TRBJ2-3|TRBD1|-
CATSGDRGLTQYF
TGTGCCACCAGTGGGGACAGGGGGCTCACGCAGTATTTT
>TRBV7-8|14|TRBJ1-1|TRBD1|-
CASSPGTGRSEAFF
TGTGCCAGCAGCCCAGGGACAGGGAGGTCTGAAGCTTTCTTT
>TRBV7-7|15|TRBJ2-1|TRBD1|-
CASSRGQGDDNEQFF
TGTGCCAGCAGCCGGGGACAGGGGGATGATAATGAGCAGTTCTTC
>TRBV9|13|TRBJ2-3|-|-
CASSVTVTDTQYF
TGTGCCAGCAGCGTGACGGTAACAGATACGCAGTATTTT
>TRBV3-1|13|TRBJ1-2|-|few
CASSYDPVRGYTF
TGTGCCAGCAGCTACGACCCGGTCAGAGGCTACACCTTC
>TRBV20-1|10|TRBJ2-7|-|-
CSAYTHEQYF
TGCAGTGCCTACACCCACGAGCAGTACTTC